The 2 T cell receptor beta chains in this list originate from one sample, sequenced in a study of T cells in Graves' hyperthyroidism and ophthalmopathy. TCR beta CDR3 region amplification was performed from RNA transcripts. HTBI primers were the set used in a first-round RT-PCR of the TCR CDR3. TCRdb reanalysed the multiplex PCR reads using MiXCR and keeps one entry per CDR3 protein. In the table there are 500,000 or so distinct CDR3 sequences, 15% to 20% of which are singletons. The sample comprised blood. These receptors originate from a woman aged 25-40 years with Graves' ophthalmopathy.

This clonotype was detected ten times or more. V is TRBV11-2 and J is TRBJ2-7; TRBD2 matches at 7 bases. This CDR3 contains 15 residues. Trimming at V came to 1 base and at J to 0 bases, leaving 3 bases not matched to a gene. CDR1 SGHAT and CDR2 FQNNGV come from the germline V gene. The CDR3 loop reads CASSLGGGGSYEQYF. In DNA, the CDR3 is TGTGCCAGCAGCTTAGGGGGGGGGGGCTCCTACGAGCAGTACTTC.

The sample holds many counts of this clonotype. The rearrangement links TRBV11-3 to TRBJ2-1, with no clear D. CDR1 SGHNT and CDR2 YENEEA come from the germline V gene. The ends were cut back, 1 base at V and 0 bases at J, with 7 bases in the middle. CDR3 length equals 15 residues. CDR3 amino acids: CASSLGELSYNEQFF. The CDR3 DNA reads TGTGCCAGCAGCTTAGGGGAACTCTCCTACAATGAGCAGTTCTTC.